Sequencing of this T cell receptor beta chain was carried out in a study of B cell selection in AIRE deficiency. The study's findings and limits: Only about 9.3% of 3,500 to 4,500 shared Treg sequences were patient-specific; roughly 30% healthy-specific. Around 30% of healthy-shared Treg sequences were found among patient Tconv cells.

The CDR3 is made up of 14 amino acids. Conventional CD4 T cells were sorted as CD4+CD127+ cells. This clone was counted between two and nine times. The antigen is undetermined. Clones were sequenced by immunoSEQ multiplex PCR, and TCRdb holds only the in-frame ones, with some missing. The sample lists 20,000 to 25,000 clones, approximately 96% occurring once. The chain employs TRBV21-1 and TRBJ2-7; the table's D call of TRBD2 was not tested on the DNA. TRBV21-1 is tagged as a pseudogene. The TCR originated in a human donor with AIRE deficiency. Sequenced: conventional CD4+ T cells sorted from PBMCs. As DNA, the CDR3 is TGTGCCAGCAGCAAAAACGGGAGCTCCTACGAGCAGTACTTC. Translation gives CASSKNGSSYEQYF.